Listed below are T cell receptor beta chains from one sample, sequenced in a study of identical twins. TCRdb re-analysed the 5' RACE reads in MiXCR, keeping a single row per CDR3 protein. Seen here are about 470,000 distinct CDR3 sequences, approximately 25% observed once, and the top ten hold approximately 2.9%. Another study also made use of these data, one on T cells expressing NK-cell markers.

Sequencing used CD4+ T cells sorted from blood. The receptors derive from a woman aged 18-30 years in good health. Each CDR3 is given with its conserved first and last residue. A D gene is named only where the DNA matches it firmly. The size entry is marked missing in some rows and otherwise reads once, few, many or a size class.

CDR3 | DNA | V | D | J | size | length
CASSLGQVQTGELFF | TGTGCCAGCAGCTTGGGACAGGTCCAAACCGGGGAGCTGTTTTTT | TRBV5-6 | - | TRBJ2-2 | - | 15
CSARHVGNYEQYF | TGCAGTGCTAGACATGTGGGGAACTACGAGCAGTACTTC | TRBV20-1 | - | TRBJ2-7 | few | 13
CASSRGVGTDTQYF | TGTGCCAGCAGCCGGGGAGTCGGCACAGATACGCAGTATTTT | TRBV5-6 | - | TRBJ2-3 | few | 14
CASSGGTYNEQFF | TGTGCCAGCAGCGGAGGGACCTACAATGAGCAGTTCTTC | TRBV9 | - | TRBJ2-1 | many | 13
CASSDNYGYTF | TGCGCCAGCAGTGACAACTATGGCTACACCTTC | TRBV5-1 | - | TRBJ1-2 | many | 11
CASSELGQGVLNEQFF | TGCGCCAGCAGTGAACTGGGGCAGGGGGTCTTGAATGAGCAGTTCTTC | TRBV10-1 | TRBD1 | TRBJ2-1 | - | 16
CSASLRETGELFF | TGCAGTGCTAGTCTAAGGGAGACCGGGGAGCTGTTTTTT | TRBV20-1 | - | TRBJ2-2 | - | 13
CASSLQAGGLTEAFF | TGTGCCAGCAGCTTACAGGCAGGGGGCTTAACTGAAGCTTTCTTT | TRBV7-2 | TRBD1 | TRBJ1-1 | few | 15
CASSVGEMPNEKLFF | TGTGCCAGCAGCGTAGGGGAGATGCCAAATGAAAAACTGTTTTTT | TRBV9 | - | TRBJ1-4 | - | 15
CASSTLFGGETQYF | TGTGCCAGCAGCACTCTCTTTGGAGGAGAGACCCAGTACTTC | TRBV6-1 | - | TRBJ2-5 | - | 14
CASSPGVEQYF | TGCGCCAGCAGTCCGGGGGTCGAGCAGTACTTC | TRBV5-1 | - | TRBJ2-7 | - | 11
CASSLGGGSDEQYF | TGTGCCAGCAGTTTAGGGGGAGGGAGCGACGAGCAGTACTTC | TRBV12-3/TRBV12-4 | TRBD2 | TRBJ2-7 | few | 14
CASRTMGNSPLHF | TGTGCCAGCAGGACAATGGGGAATTCACCCCTCCACTTT | TRBV6-2/TRBV6-3 | - | TRBJ1-6 | - | 13
CASSLAVGRMQGEQYF | TGCGCCAGCAGCTTGGCGGTCGGCAGGATGCAGGGCGAGCAGTACTTC | TRBV5-1 | - | TRBJ2-7 | few | 16
CSATGGADQPQHF | TGCAGTGCTACAGGGGGCGCAGATCAGCCCCAGCATTTT | TRBV20-1 | TRBD1 | TRBJ1-5 | few | 13
CASSLGVADHNEQFF | TGTGCCAGCAGCCTGGGGGTAGCGGACCACAATGAGCAGTTCTTC | TRBV9 | - | TRBJ2-1 | - | 15
CASSPPKRRNEAFF | TGTGCCAGCTCACCACCGAAGAGGAGGAATGAAGCTTTCTTT | TRBV18 | - | TRBJ1-1 | - | 14
CASSLSSKTGELFF | TGTGCTAGCAGCTTGTCATCGAAGACCGGGGAGCTGTTTTTT | TRBV7-7 | - | TRBJ2-2 | few | 14
CASSQKAGLEQYF | TGTGCCAGCAGTCAGAAGGCGGGTCTCGAGCAGTACTTC | TRBV27 | - | TRBJ2-7 | few | 13
CASSLAGEPSGANVLTF | TGTGCCAGCTCTCTAGCGGGAGAACCTTCTGGGGCCAACGTCCTGACTTTC | TRBV6-1 | TRBD2 | TRBJ2-6 | few | 17
CSAILGINTEAFF | TGCAGTGCCATCCTAGGTATAAACACTGAAGCTTTCTTT | TRBV20-1 | - | TRBJ1-1 | few | 13
CSVSGQGLVQHF | TGCAGCGTCTCGGGACAGGGGCTCGTCCAGCATTTT | TRBV29-1 | TRBD1 | TRBJ1-5 | few | 12
CASGGTGLSNQPQHF | TGTGCCTCCGGCGGGACAGGCCTTAGCAATCAGCCCCAGCATTTT | TRBV7-8 | TRBD1 | TRBJ1-5 | - | 15
CATSPHGSGAVNEQFF | TGTGCCACCAGTCCCCACGGGAGCGGTGCGGTCAATGAGCAGTTCTTC | TRBV24-1 | - | TRBJ2-1 | - | 16
CASSPTGTSGEQYF | TGTGCCAGCAGCCCCACAGGGACGTCAGGCGAGCAGTACTTC | TRBV3-1 | - | TRBJ2-7 | few | 14
CASSPGVGQGGHTQYF | TGTGCCAGCAGCCCAGGTGTGGGACAGGGGGGACATACGCAGTATTTT | TRBV12-3/TRBV12-4 | TRBD1 | TRBJ2-3 | - | 16
CASSRGGSQETQYF | TGTGCCAGCAGTCGTGGGGGCAGTCAAGAGACCCAGTACTTC | TRBV12-3/TRBV12-4 | - | TRBJ2-5 | few | 14
CASSTRQDSPLHF | TGTGCTAGCAGCACCCGACAGGATTCACCCCTCCACTTT | TRBV7-7 | - | TRBJ1-6 | - | 13
CASRIGTSTDTQYF | TGTGCCAGCAGAATAGGGACTAGCACAGATACGCAGTATTTT | TRBV12-3/TRBV12-4 | - | TRBJ2-3 | many | 14
CSARRPGNTEAFF | TGCAGTGCTAGACGCCCAGGGAACACTGAAGCTTTCTTT | TRBV20-1 | - | TRBJ1-1 | - | 13
CASSLQAVQETQYF | TGCGCCAGCAGCTTGCAGGCAGTCCAAGAGACCCAGTACTTC | TRBV5-1 | - | TRBJ2-5 | - | 14
CASSHPSGSYNEQFF | TGTGCCAGCAGCCACCCTAGCGGATCCTACAATGAGCAGTTCTTC | TRBV5-4 | TRBD2 | TRBJ2-1 | few | 15
CASSRPDREMERGSYEQYF | TGTGCCAGCAGCCGCCCCGACAGGGAGATGGAGCGGGGGTCCTACGAGCAGTACTTC | TRBV11-1 | - | TRBJ2-7 | many | 19
CSAPPGLAGDTQYF | TGCAGTGCCCCGCCGGGACTAGCGGGAGATACGCAGTATTTT | TRBV20-1 | TRBD2 | TRBJ2-3 | few | 14
CASSIDGGVVRNEQFF | TGTGCCAGCAGCATAGACGGGGGAGTTGTGCGGAATGAGCAGTTCTTC | TRBV7-2 | - | TRBJ2-1 | - | 16
CASSFGTSGSYNEQFF | TGTGCCAGCAGTTTCGGGACTAGCGGTTCCTACAATGAGCAGTTCTTC | TRBV11-2 | TRBD2 | TRBJ2-1 | few | 16
CASSFGTGMTDTQYF | TGCGCCAGCAGCTTCGGGACAGGGATGACAGATACGCAGTATTTT | TRBV5-1 | TRBD1 | TRBJ2-3 | - | 15
CASSPLGPSDTQYF | TGTGCCAGCAGCCCCCTGGGCCCCTCAGATACGCAGTATTTT | TRBV7-2 | - | TRBJ2-3 | many | 14
CASSLGRGRAHPDTQYF | TGTGCCAGCAGTTTAGGCCGCGGGAGGGCCCACCCAGATACGCAGTATTTT | TRBV12-3/TRBV12-4 | TRBD2 | TRBJ2-3 | - | 17
CASSFSGTRNQPQHF | TGTGCCAGCAGCTTCTCCGGGACCCGCAATCAGCCCCAGCATTTT | TRBV7-2 | - | TRBJ1-5 | few | 15
CASRRGGTYNEQFF | TGTGCCAGCAGACGGGGGGGGACCTACAATGAGCAGTTCTTC | TRBV7-2 | TRBD2 | TRBJ2-1 | - | 14
CASSFSGQGSAEQYF | TGCGCCAGCAGCTTCTCGGGACAGGGGTCGGCCGAGCAGTACTTC | TRBV5-1 | TRBD1 | TRBJ2-7 | - | 15
CSARVQKNNEQFF | TGCAGTGCTAGAGTACAGAAGAACAATGAGCAGTTCTTC | TRBV20-1 | - | TRBJ2-1 | - | 13
CASSPGQRATEAFF | TGTGCCAGCAGCCCCGGACAGAGAGCGACCGAAGCTTTCTTT | TRBV7-9 | - | TRBJ1-1 | - | 14
CATSDFSDTQYF | TGTGCCACCAGTGACTTCTCCGATACGCAGTATTTT | TRBV24-1 | - | TRBJ2-3 | few | 12
CASSRTESQYF | TGTGCCAGCAGTAGGACAGAAAGCCAGTACTTC | TRBV12-3/TRBV12-4 | - | TRBJ2-7 | many | 11
CSAGPEQGVYEQFF | TGCAGTGCGGGCCCCGAACAGGGGGTCTATGAGCAGTTCTTC | TRBV20-1 | TRBD1 | TRBJ2-1 | few | 14
CASSPATSGVTTGELFF | TGTGCCAGCAGCCCGGCGACTAGCGGGGTTACCACCGGGGAGCTGTTTTTT | TRBV6-1 | TRBD2 | TRBJ2-2 | - | 17
CASSGDTSYEQYF | TGTGCCAGCAGTGGAGACACCTCCTACGAGCAGTACTTC | TRBV2 | - | TRBJ2-7 | many | 13
CASSRLPIDTGLYEQYF | TGTGCCAGCAGCCGACTCCCGATTGACACCGGGCTATACGAGCAGTACTTC | TRBV5-5 | - | TRBJ2-7 | - | 17